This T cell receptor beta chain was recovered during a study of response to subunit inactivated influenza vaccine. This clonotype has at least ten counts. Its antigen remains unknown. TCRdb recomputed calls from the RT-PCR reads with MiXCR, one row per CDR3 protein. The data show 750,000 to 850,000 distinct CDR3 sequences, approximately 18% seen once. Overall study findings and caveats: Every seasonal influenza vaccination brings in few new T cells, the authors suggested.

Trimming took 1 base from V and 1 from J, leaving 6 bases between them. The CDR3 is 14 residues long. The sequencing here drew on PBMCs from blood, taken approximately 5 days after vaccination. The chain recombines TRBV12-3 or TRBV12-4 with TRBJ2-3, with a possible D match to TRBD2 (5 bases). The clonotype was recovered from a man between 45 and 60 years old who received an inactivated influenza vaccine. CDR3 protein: CASSLDGGTDTQYF. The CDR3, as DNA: TGTGCCAGCAGTTTAGACGGGGGCACAGATACGCAGTATTTT.